The clone carrying this TCR beta chain was detected once. Its target is not known. The data belong to a study of OX40 agonist ivuxolimab in advanced cancers. Background on the study: A male proportion of 70% to 90% was recorded, with mean age roughly 60 years and range 23 to 79.

The trim removed 4 bases at V and 0 bases at J, leaving 3 bases unmatched. Germline V CDR1 and CDR2: SGHTA, FQGNSA. CDR3 size: 17 residues. General study points: Nonresponders included some who also had low normalized T-cell clonal expansion. Clonal expansion by week 6 occurred in CD4+ and CD8+ blood T cells (at 0.1 to 3.0 mg/kg).

Clones were sequenced by immunoSEQ multiplex PCR, and TCRdb holds only the in-frame ones, with some missing. The repertoire includes more than 50,000 clones, 65% to 90% of them detected once, and approximately 0.54% sits in the top ten. The starting material was CD4+ or CD8+ T cells sorted from blood, obtained in a trial of the OX40 agonist ivuxolimab. This chain links TRBV7-2 with TRBJ2-5; 15 positions match TRBD2. This receptor was identified in an adult with an advanced solid tumor such as melanoma, head and neck, liver or kidney cancer. CDR3 in amino acids: CASSSGTSGGYQETQYF. The CDR3 region has the DNA TGTGCCAGCAGCTCTGGGACTAGCGGGGGGTACCAAGAGACCCAGTACTTC.